These 5 T cell receptor beta chains were all obtained from the same sample, sequenced in a study of cytomegalovirus exposure and HLA in healthy donors (dated by TCRdb to the late 2010s). Library construction relied on the immunoSEQ multiplex PCR assay. The multiplex PCR relied on a mix of 60 forward primers for TCR Vbeta segments and 13 reverse primers for TCR Jbeta segments. TCRdb limited this immuneACCESS table to in-frame rearrangements with V and J called. A share of clones is missing; checked studies link under half to unresolved V genes, and the rest is unexplained. For this sample the table gives roughly 140,000 clones, of which 80% to 90% were detected only once. The ten biggest clones cover roughly 2.4% of the sample. Source material: PBMCs. The source of these receptors is a woman between 18 and 29 years old in good health and CMV-seronegative.

The chain recombines TRBV29-1 with TRBJ1-4; TRBD1 might be the D (6 bases). CDR1 is SQVTM and CDR2 is ANQGSEA in the germline V gene. The CDR3 has 14 amino acids. V dropped 5 bases and J dropped 0 bases, with 10 bases sitting between them. CDR3 loop: CSVLGGATNEKLFF. CDR3 coding DNA: TGCAGCGTTTTAGGGGGAGCAACTAATGAAAAACTGTTTTTT.

The CDR3 here is CSVGHPTEAFF. CDR3 in DNA: TGCAGCGTGGGACACCCCACTGAAGCTTTCTTT. This chain uses TRBV29-1 with TRBJ1-1, with a weak D call TRBD1 (6 bases). V dropped 6 bases and J dropped 4 bases, with 9 bases sitting between them. Germline V lookup: CDR1 SQVTM, CDR2 ANQGSEA. The CDR3 sequence is 11 residues long.

This chain links TRBV5-4 with TRBJ1-2; 9 bases line up with TRBD1. Germline CDR1 is SGHNT and CDR2 is YYREEE (reference sequence). The CDR3 is 15 residues long. V lost 0 bases to trimming and J lost 7 bases; unmatched junction nucleotides: 7. CDR3 coding DNA: TGTGCCAGCAGCTTGGGGGGGGGACAGGGACTTGGCTACACCTTC. The encoded protein is CASSLGGGQGLGYTF.

The CDR3 loop is CASSRVVVGGEQYF. The CDR3 DNA follows: TGTGCCAGCAGTCGAGTCGTGGTGGGGGGCGAGCAGTACTTC. The rearrangement joins TRBV2 to TRBJ2-7, with D possibly TRBD2 on 6 matching bases. V lost 5 bases to trimming and J lost 6 bases, with 17 bases between them. This CDR3 spans 14 amino acids. Germline-derived CDR1 and CDR2 are SNHLY and FYNNEI.

This chain uses TRBV6-6 with TRBJ2-7; weak D call: TRBD1 (5 bases). Trimming took off 4 bases at V and 3 bases at J, with 7 bases between the two ends. CDR3 length: 12 amino acids. CDR1 and CDR2 from the germline V gene are MNHNY and SVGAGI (reference sequence). Here the CDR3 reads CASSSQGYEQYF. The CDR3 nucleotides are TGTGCCAGCAGTTCTCAGGGCTACGAGCAGTACTTC.